This TCR beta chain was recorded in a study of vaccination effects on CD4 cells after COVID-19. Study outcomes and limitations: Healthy vaccine recipients' vaccine-induced clones were almost all SARS-CoV-2 mono-reactive.

This clone was counted only a few times. The antigen is undetermined. Clones were read by immunoSEQ multiplex PCR, and TCRdb kept only the in-frame ones, dropping some. This table has some 69,000 clones, around 69% appearing once. Antigen-specific CD4+ T cells were expanded (with viral peptide pools) by the ViraFEST assay ahead of sequencing. Cultured cells yielded isolated CD4+ T cells after around 10 days. Vaccine recipients lacked prior SARS-CoV-2 infection and had negative nucleocapsid antibodies. The CDR3 consists of 13 residues. Germline values: CDR1 SEHNR, CDR2 FQNEAQ (reference sequence). Between the trimmed V and J ends, which lost 7 bases and 0 bases, there was a span of 9 bases.

The chain carries TRBV7-9 and TRBJ1-1, with D hard to call. Sequenced here: CD4+ T cells from PBMCs cultured with HCoV-NL63 spike peptides, sampled before COVID-19 vaccination. The clonotype originates from a human donor who received a COVID-19 vaccine. CDR3 sequence (DNA): TGTGCCAGCACCCTAGCCCTGAACACTGAAGCTTTCTTT. This translates into CASTLALNTEAFF. The whole variable domain, remainder taken from reference TRBV7-9 and TRBJ1-1, is DTGVSQNPRHKITKRGQNVTFRCDPISEHNRLYWYRQTLGQGPEFLTYFQNEAQLEKSRLLSDRFSAERPKGSFSTLEIQRTEQGDSAMYLCASTLALNTEAFFGQGTRLTVV.